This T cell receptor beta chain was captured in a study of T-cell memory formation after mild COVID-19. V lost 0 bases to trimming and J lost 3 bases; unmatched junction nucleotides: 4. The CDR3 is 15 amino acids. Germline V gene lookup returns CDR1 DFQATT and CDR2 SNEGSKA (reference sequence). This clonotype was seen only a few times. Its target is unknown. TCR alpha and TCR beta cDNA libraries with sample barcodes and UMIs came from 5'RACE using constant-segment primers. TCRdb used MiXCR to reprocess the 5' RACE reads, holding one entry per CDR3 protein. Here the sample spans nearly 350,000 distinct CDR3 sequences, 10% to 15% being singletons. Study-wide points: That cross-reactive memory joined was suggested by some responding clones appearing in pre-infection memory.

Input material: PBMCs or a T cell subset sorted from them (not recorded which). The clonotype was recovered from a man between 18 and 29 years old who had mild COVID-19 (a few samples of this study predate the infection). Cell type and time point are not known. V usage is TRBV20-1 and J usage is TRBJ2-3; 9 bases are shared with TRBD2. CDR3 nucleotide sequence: TGCAGTGCTAGAGATAACCTAGCGGGGACAGATACGCAGTATTTT. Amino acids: CSARDNLAGTDTQYF.